This TCR beta chain was obtained from a study of post-analysis software for immune sequencing data. Points from the study as a whole: Comparison of patients with controls showed four or five TRBV segments more frequent in patients, TRBV5-6, TRBV5-1 and TRBV20-1 among them.

On this clonotype itself: As yet, its antigen is unknown.

Libraries were made from TCR beta cDNA, and they carried unique molecular identifiers. TCRdb reprocessed the PCR reads with MiXCR, giving one entry per CDR3 protein. This repertoire shows around 190,000 distinct CDR3 sequences, approximately 30% found once; its top ten account for 3% to 3.5%. The V gene lost 2 bases and the J gene lost 7 bases, with 9 bases spanning the gap. Per germline, CDR1 GTSNPN and CDR2 SVGIG (reference sequence). The CDR3 totals 12 residues. The TCR originated in a girl aged 2 to 17 with multiple sclerosis. What was sequenced was blood. This chain connects TRBV30 to TRBJ1-5; D gene uncertain. The CDR3 nucleotides are TGTGCCTGGAGTTCCGGGATCCAGCCCCAGCATTTT. Its protein product is CAWSSGIQPQHF.